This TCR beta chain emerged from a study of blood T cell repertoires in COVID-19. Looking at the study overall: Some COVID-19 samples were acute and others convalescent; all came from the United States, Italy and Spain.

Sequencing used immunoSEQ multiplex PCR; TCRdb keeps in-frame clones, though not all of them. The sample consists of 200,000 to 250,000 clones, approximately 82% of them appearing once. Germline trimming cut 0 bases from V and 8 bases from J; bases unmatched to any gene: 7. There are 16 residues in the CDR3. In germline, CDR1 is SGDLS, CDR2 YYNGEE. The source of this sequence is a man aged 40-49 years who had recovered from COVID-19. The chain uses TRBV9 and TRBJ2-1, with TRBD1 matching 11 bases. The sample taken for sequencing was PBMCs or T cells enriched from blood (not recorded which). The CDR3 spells CASSVASGQGAYEQFF. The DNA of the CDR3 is TGTGCCAGCAGCGTAGCTAGCGGACAGGGGGCTTATGAGCAGTTCTTC.